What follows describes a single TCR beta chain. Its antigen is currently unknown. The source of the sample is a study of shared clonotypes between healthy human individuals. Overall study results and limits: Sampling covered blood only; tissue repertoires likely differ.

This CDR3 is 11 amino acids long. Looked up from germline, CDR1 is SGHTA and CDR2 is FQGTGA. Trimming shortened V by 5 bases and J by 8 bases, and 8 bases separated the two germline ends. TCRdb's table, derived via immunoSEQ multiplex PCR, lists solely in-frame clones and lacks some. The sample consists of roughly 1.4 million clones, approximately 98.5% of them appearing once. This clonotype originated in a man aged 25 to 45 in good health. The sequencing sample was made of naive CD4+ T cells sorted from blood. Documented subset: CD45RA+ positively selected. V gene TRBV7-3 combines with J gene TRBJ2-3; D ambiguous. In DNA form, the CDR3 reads TGTGCCAGCAGCCTATTGGGTACGCAGTATTTT. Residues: CASSLLGTQYF.